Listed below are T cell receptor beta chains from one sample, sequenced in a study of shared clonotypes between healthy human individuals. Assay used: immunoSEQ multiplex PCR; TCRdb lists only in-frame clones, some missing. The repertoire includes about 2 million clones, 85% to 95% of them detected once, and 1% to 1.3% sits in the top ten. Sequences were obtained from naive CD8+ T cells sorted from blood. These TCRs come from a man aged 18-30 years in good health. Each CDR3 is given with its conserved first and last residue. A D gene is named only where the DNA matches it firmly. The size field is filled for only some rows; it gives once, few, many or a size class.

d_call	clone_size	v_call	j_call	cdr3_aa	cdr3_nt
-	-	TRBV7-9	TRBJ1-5	CASSTTASNQPQHF	TGTGCCAGCAGCACGACAGCAAGCAATCAGCCCCAGCATTTT
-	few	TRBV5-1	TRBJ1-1	CASSLEGPTGTEAFF	TGCGCCAGCAGCTTGGAGGGACCAACGGGCACTGAAGCTTTCTTT
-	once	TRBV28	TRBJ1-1	CASRPYGTEAFF	TGTGCCAGCAGACCCTACGGCACTGAAGCTTTCTTT
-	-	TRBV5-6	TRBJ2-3	CASSLEPGTDTQYF	TGTGCCAGCAGCTTGGAACCGGGAACAGATACGCAGTATTTT
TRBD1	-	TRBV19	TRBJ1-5	CASRAGGNQPQHF	TGTGCCAGTAGGGCAGGGGGTAATCAGCCCCAGCATTTT
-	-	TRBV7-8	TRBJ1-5	CASSSKPGPFANQPQHF	TGTGCCAGCAGCTCCAAGCCGGGGCCCTTCGCCAATCAGCCCCAGCATTTT
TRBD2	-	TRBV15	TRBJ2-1	CATSRGTSGYNEQFF	TGTGCCACCAGCCGGGGGACTAGCGGCTACAATGAGCAGTTCTTC
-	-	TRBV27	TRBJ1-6	CASSYSSHNSPLHF	TGTGCCAGCAGTTATAGTTCCCATAATTCACCCCTCCACTTT
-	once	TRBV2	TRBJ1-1	CASSQYRDGKSNTEAFF	TGTGCCAGCAGTCAATACAGGGACGGAAAGTCGAACACTGAAGCTTTCTTT
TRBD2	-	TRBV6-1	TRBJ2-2	CASSELLAGEGGAGELFF	TGTGCCAGCAGTGAACTACTAGCGGGAGAGGGAGGCGCCGGGGAGCTGTTTTTT
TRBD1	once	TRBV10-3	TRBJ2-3	CAISEWDRAGTDTQYF	TGTGCCATCAGTGAGTGGGACAGAGCAGGCACAGATACGCAGTATTTT
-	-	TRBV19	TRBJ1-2	CASSMGVSYGYTF	TGTGCCAGTAGTATGGGCGTCTCCTATGGCTACACCTTC
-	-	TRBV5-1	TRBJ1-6	CASSLGPDGLNSPLHF	TGCGCCAGCAGCTTGGGACCCGACGGGTTAAATTCACCCCTCCACTTT
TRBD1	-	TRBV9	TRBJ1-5	CASSGKTGEGDGTQHF	TGTGCCAGCAGCGGGAAGACAGGGGAAGGGGATGGGACCCAGCATTTT
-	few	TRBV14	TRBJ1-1	CASSQDGEGKNTEAFF	TGTGCCAGCAGCCAAGATGGGGAGGGGAAGAACACTGAAGCTTTCTTT
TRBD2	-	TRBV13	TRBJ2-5	CASSALAGEETQYF	TGTGCCAGCAGCGCCCTAGCGGGGGAAGAGACCCAGTACTTC